This TCR beta chain came from a study of regulatory T cells in long-lasting Graves disease. Construction of TCR beta libraries relied on iRepertoire HTBI primers and on Arm-PCR targeting CDR3 regions. TCRdb independently ran MiXCR on the multiplex PCR reads; one entry per CDR3 protein. The sample includes roughly 420,000 distinct CDR3 sequences, around 17% of them seen just once. This clonotype was detected many times. Time point meaning: newly diagnosed GD, antithyroid drugs for less than 3 months. The authors made the TCR library using RNA they extracted from PBMCs. V lost 3 bases, J lost 4 bases, and 5 bases stayed unmatched. In germline, CDR1 is WNHNN, CDR2 SYGVQD (reference sequence). CDR3 length: 16 amino acids. These records were also assigned to another study, of T cells in Graves' hyperthyroidism and ophthalmopathy.

This receptor was identified in a woman in her twenties or thirties with Graves disease. The sequencing used peripheral blood mononuclear cells (PBMCs), collected at new diagnosis, from a patient treated with antithyroid drugs. The rearrangement uses TRBV10-1 and TRBJ1-4, with 10 nucleotides matching TRBD1. Here the CDR3 DNA reads TGCGCCAGCAGTGATGGGACAGGGGAATATAATGAAAAACTGTTTTTT. Residues: CASSDGTGEYNEKLFF.